The rows below give T cell receptor beta chains drawn from one sample of a study of cytomegalovirus exposure and HLA in healthy donors. Assay: immunoSEQ multiplex PCR; the TCRdb copy retains only in-frame clones and omits some. The table lists fewer than 95,000 clones, approximately 63% of them singletons, with roughly 6% in the top ten. The sequenced sample was PBMCs. These TCRs come from a woman in her twenties or thirties in good health and CMV-seronegative. Each CDR3 is given with its conserved first and last residue. Fields, in order: V gene, J gene, CDR3 protein.

>TRBV28|TRBJ2-6
CATLSGANVLTF
>TRBV28|TRBJ1-5
CASSARTGSNQPQHF
>TRBV5-1|TRBJ1-4
CASSFQGSNEKLFF
>TRBV7-2|TRBJ2-4
CASSLDRMAVIPYF
>TRBV19|TRBJ2-1
CASSTPLAGGRNEQFF
>TRBV6-1|TRBJ2-5
CASSVTATGAETQYF
>TRBV10-1|TRBJ2-7
CASSDPGTGSYEQYF
>TRBV18|TRBJ1-1
CASSSGTAYTEAFF
>TRBV4-3|TRBJ2-2
CASSQASWRTGELFF
>TRBV4-3|TRBJ1-4
CASSQETARNEKLFF
>TRBV27|TRBJ1-2
CASSFRDRSGYTF
>TRBV5-6|TRBJ2-7
CASSGGISYEQYF
>TRBV7-8|TRBJ2-3
CASSEDRGVADTQYF
>TRBV6-1|TRBJ1-1
CATVFVLAGEAFF
>TRBV28|TRBJ1-5
CASSLSGYQPQHF
>TRBV2|TRBJ2-3
CASRDSLTGTSTDTQYF
>TRBV6-5|TRBJ1-4
CASSRSQGIFEKLFF
>TRBV27|TRBJ2-7
CASSPWGGRDEQYF
>TRBV5-1|TRBJ2-7
CASMKGPGAPYEQYF
>TRBV27|TRBJ2-7
CASSPRLAGGYEQYF
>TRBV4-1|TRBJ1-3
CASSQEGQGSNTIYF
>TRBV19|TRBJ2-7
CASSREVSYEQYF
>TRBV2|TRBJ2-2
CASRQGDGELFF
>TRBV5-1|TRBJ2-3
CASTPLAGGILGTDTQYF
>TRBV19|TRBJ2-7
CASKETSRGLYEQYF
>TRBV5-1|TRBJ1-5
CASSLDPGPNQPQHF
>TRBV5-4|TRBJ2-5
CASSWGSGGVQETQYF
>TRBV2|TRBJ1-5
CATTRGGSQPQHF
>TRBV7-9|TRBJ2-3
CASSLVVSGLDTQYF
>TRBV5-1|TRBJ1-2
CASSRGASDYGYTF
>TRBV6-4|TRBJ2-2
CASSYSVSAGELFF
>TRBV4-2|TRBJ2-3
CASSQGAWGDTQYF
>TRBV7-9|TRBJ2-1
CASRPPLASGRYNEQFF
>TRBV4-1|TRBJ2-2
CASSQDQISGNTGELFF
>TRBV29-1|TRBJ1-1
CSVEDPGRNTEAFF
>TRBV27|TRBJ2-3
CASSLLLATDTQYF
>TRBV4-1|TRBJ2-7
CASSQQAGGYYEQYF
>TRBV18|TRBJ1-5
CASSLEENQPQHF
>TRBV6-6|TRBJ1-5
CASSLSAGAYNQPQHF
>TRBV2|TRBJ1-2
CASSEETRGYTF
>TRBV13|TRBJ1-1
CASSFLGQVTNTEAFF